In its sample, the clone carrying this TCR beta chain was seen a few times. Its target is unknown. The CDR3 is 15 amino acids. CDR1 is LNHDA and CDR2 is SQIVND in the germline V gene (reference sequence). Trimming removed 3 bases from V and 5 bases from J, with 14 bases in between. MiXCR, applied by TCRdb to the reads, yields one record per CDR3 protein. The repertoire holds approximately 1,000,000 distinct CDR3 sequences, with 31% as singletons. The entry originates in a study of T cell repertoires in cytomegalovirus infection. On the study more broadly: Recently identified HLA-C-restricted and well-studied HLA-B-restricted CMV epitopes were used. From public TCR beta signatures came an indication of both CMV infection and matching HLA type. Regarding the study as a whole: HLA-C-restricted CMV clonotypes gave the most frequent clonotype in two of eight donors. There were carriers of CMV plus the relevant HLA, and cumulative public TCR beta family frequency identified them.

V is TRBV19 and J is TRBJ1-5; tentatively, D is TRBD1 (5 bases). Specimen: cultured CD8+ T cells from PBMCs, collected from culture after CMV antigen stimulation. This sequence originates from a human donor in good health (CMV status not recorded). Some clones in this sample may be carry-over from other donors' samples. The DNA for the CDR3 is TGTGCCAGTAGTATCCCACAGGCCCCAGATCAGCCCCAGCATTTT. Its protein product is CASSIPQAPDQPQHF. The full variable domain, rest sourced from reference TRBV19 and TRBJ1-5, is DGGITQSPKYLFRKEGQNVTLSCEQNLNHDAMYWYRQDPGQGLRLIYYSQIVNDFQKGDIAEGYSVSREKKESFPLTVTSAQKNPTAFYLCASSIPQAPDQPQHFGDGTRLSIL.